One and the same sample provided the 27 T cell receptor beta chains below, sequenced in a study of blood T cells in healthy people across ages. PCR was performed a second time for about 6 to 11 cycles using a sample-barcoded 5' primer and a J-beta primer mix. Using its own MiXCR run on the 5' RACE reads, TCRdb lists one record per CDR3 protein. The table includes around 970,000 distinct CDR3 sequences, roughly 50% detected once. The sample consisted of blood. These TCRs come from a woman aged 60-75 years in good health.

This clonotype was seen a single time. The V call is TRBV12-3 or TRBV12-4, the J call TRBJ2-5; maybe TRBD1 (6 bases). The CDR3 runs 13 residues. Trimming left V 10 bases short and J 11 bases short, with 23 bases between. This CDR3 is CAIREGGLNEQYF. The DNA for the CDR3 is TGTGCCATCAGAGAAGGGGGTCTCAATGAGCAGTACTTC.

This clonotype occurred a few times. The chain joins TRBV7-9 to TRBJ2-5; D not certain. This CDR3 contains 17 residues. Trimming shortened V by 4 bases and J by 3 bases, and 21 bases separated the two germline ends. Germline V gives CDR1 SEHNR, CDR2 FQNEAQ (reference sequence). The CDR3 here is CASSSPPGSTLKETQYF. The CDR3 coding sequence is TGTGCCAGCAGCTCCCCGCCAGGATCCACGCTCAAAGAGACCCAGTACTTC.

The CDR3 region is CASSQDAGGPRDTQYF. For the CDR3, the DNA is TGTGCCAGCAGCCAAGATGCGGGAGGGCCTAGAGATACGCAGTATTTT. The chain uses TRBV14 and TRBJ2-3, with 9 nucleotides matching TRBD2. CDR1 and CDR2 from the germline V gene are SGHDN and FVKESK. Germline trimming cut 0 bases from V and 5 bases from J; bases unmatched to any gene: 6. The CDR3 sequence is 16 residues long.

The chain couples TRBV11-2 to TRBJ2-3; D is undetermined. The germline V gene has CDR1 SGHAT and CDR2 FQNNGV. V was shortened by 0 bases and J by 6 bases, with 7 bases between the two germline ends. The CDR3 runs 13 residues. The CDR3 DNA is TGTGCCAGCAGCTTAGATGGTCCGGATACGCAGTATTTT. The encoded protein is CASSLDGPDTQYF.

This clonotype was seen once. The CDR3 loop reads CASRGTGANTGELFF. The CDR3 DNA sequence: TGTGCCAGCAGGGGGACAGGGGCGAACACCGGGGAGCTGTTTTTT. The rearrangement uses TRBV25-1 and TRBJ2-2, with 10 bases fitting TRBD1. V dropped 6 bases and J dropped 0; count of bases not matched to a gene: 1. The CDR3 contains 15 residues. Germline CDR1 reads MGHDK; CDR2 reads SYGVNS.

This clonotype was counted many times. The chain uses TRBV12-3 or TRBV12-4 and TRBJ2-7, with 8 positions matching TRBD1. The CDR3 has 14 residues. The J segment lost 0 bases and the V segment lost 5 bases, leaving 3 bases of the junction unmatched. This chain's CDR3 is CASSRQGPSYEQYF. The CDR3 DNA sequence: TGTGCCAGCAGTCGACAGGGGCCCTCCTACGAGCAGTACTTC.

This clonotype was counted between two and nine times. The chain links TRBV29-1 to TRBJ1-2; D not certain. Between the trimmed V and J ends, which lost 6 bases and 6 bases, there was a span of 17 bases. The CDR3 consists of 13 residues. Germline V lookup: CDR1 SQVTM, CDR2 ANQGSEA. CDR3 sequence: CSVHVGRYDGYTF. The CDR3 coding sequence is TGCAGCGTCCACGTAGGACGGTATGATGGCTACACCTTC.

The rearrangement links TRBV4-3 to TRBJ2-1, with 10 bases aligning to TRBD1. V shed 0 bases, J shed 10 bases, and the junction held 9 bases outside the gene matches. Germline values: CDR1 LGHNA, CDR2 YSLEER. The CDR3 sequence is 16 residues long. CDR3 nucleotide sequence: TGCGCCAGCAGCCAAGATTGGGGACAGGGGTTATGGGAGCAGTTCTTC. As protein: CASSQDWGQGLWEQFF.

This chain joins TRBV19 and TRBJ2-3, with 10 bases identical to TRBD2. With 5 bases clipped from V and 9 bases from J, the junction kept 11 bases outside the gene matches. Germline CDR1 LNHDA, CDR2 SQIVND (reference sequence). The CDR3 spans 15 residues. CDR3 protein: CASSPGLAGAKTQYF. CDR3 in DNA: TGTGCCAGTAGTCCAGGTCTAGCGGGAGCGAAGACGCAGTATTTT.

V gene TRBV27 combines with J gene TRBJ2-7, with D perhaps matching TRBD1 or TRBD2 (5 bases each). V lost 4 bases and J lost 7, with 17 bases in between. Germline V gene sequence: CDR1 MNHEY, CDR2 SMNVEV (reference sequence). This CDR3 comprises 14 residues. In nucleotides, the CDR3 is TGTGCCAGCAGTTATCGGGACGGTTATAGGGAGCAGTACTTC. Residues: CASSYRDGYREQYF.

CDR3 region: CASSFSGSWGEETQYF. In DNA, the CDR3 is TGTGCCAGCAGCTTTAGCGGGAGTTGGGGGGAAGAGACCCAGTACTTC. The J gene is TRBJ2-5, the V gene TRBV11-2, with 9 bases fitting TRBD2. J gave up 3 bases and V 3 bases, and 8 bases lay outside the gene matches. CDR1 and CDR2 (germline): SGHAT, FQNNGV. This CDR3 is 16 amino acids long.

V gene TRBV2 combines with J gene TRBJ2-4; 9 bases agree with TRBD1. The better agreement between TRBJ2-7 and the DNA end casts doubt on the J call. This CDR3 is 13 amino acids long. CDR1 SNHLY and CDR2 FYNNEI come from the germline V gene. The CDR3 DNA sequence: TGTGCCAGCAGACGGACAGGGGACTACGAGCAGTACTTC. Protein product: CASRRTGDYEQYF.

This clonotype was picked up one time. This chain connects TRBV12-3 or TRBV12-4 to TRBJ2-1; no reliable D call. V was trimmed by 5 bases and J by 12 bases, leaving 11 bases between them. The CDR3 sequence is 11 residues long. The CDR3 loop reads CASSAEASQFF. CDR3 nucleotides: TGTGCCAGCAGTGCCGAAGCGTCGCAGTTCTTC.

The chain employs TRBV7-2 and TRBJ2-2; TRBD1 matches 7 bases. From germline, CDR1 is SGHTA and CDR2 FQGNSA. Trimming removed 5 bases from V and 8 bases from J; junction bases left unmatched: 20. The CDR3 sequence is 18 residues long. In nucleotides, the CDR3 is TGTGCCAGCAGCCCTGCCGGGACAGTACTCGAGTCTGGTGGGGAGCTGTTTTTT. Its protein product is CASSPAGTVLESGGELFF.

The chain couples TRBV29-1 to TRBJ2-2; D is unclear. Trimming pared 4 bases from V and 1 base from J, leaving 4 bases between. The length of the CDR3 is 12 residues. The germline V gene has CDR1 SQVTM and CDR2 ANQGSEA. CDR3 in DNA: TGCAGCGTTGTAGGGAACACCGGGGAGCTGTTTTTT. Amino acids: CSVVGNTGELFF.

The V gene is TRBV6-5, the J gene TRBJ1-6, with 10 bases identical to TRBD1. This CDR3 contains 15 residues. CDR1 is MNHEY and CDR2 is SVGAGI in the germline V gene. Losses at the gene ends were 5 bases for V and 7 bases for J; bases not matched to a gene: 5. The CDR3 region has the DNA TGTGCCAGCAGTGGGGACAGGGGTCCAAATTCACCCCTCCACTTT. As protein: CASSGDRGPNSPLHF.

The CDR3 DNA reads as TGTGCCAGCAGCTTCAGGGGCGGGACGGGGACCCAGTACTTC. It encodes CASSFRGGTGTQYF. The V gene is TRBV11-3, the J gene TRBJ2-5; TRBD1 or TRBD2 may be the D gene (6 bases each). Looked up from germline, CDR1 is SGHNT and CDR2 is YENEEA. This CDR3 has 14 residues. V dropped 3 bases and J dropped 7 bases, with 15 bases sitting between them.

The chain links TRBV20-1 to TRBJ2-4; D remains ambiguous. This CDR3 has 11 amino acids. V was cut by 0 bases and J by 9 bases, with 6 bases left in between. From germline, CDR1 is DFQATT and CDR2 SNEGSKA (reference sequence). CDR3 coding DNA: TGCAGTGCTAGAGATGGTGGCATTCAGTACTTC. Its protein product is CSARDGGIQYF.

Details on this clonotype: The junction does not match germline at one end; this may be a read error. The J gene is TRBJ2-1, the V gene TRBV20-1; D ambiguous. This CDR3 is 12 amino acids long. Germline V gives CDR1 DFQATT, CDR2 SNEGSKA (reference sequence). This CDR3 reads CSAASSHNEQFF. The CDR3 nucleotides are TGCAGTGCTGCAAGCTCCCACAATGAGCAGTTCTTC.

This clonotype was detected only a few times. The J gene is TRBJ2-5, the V gene TRBV28; 8 nucleotides align to TRBD2. In germline, CDR1 is MDHEN, CDR2 SYDVKM. There are 15 residues in the CDR3. With 6 bases clipped from V and 1 base from J, the junction kept 7 bases outside the gene matches. CDR3 amino acids: CASRGAGVGQETQYF. DNA of the CDR3: TGTGCCAGCAGGGGAGCGGGAGTAGGCCAAGAGACCCAGTACTTC. The entire variable domain, with the rest obtained from reference TRBV28 and TRBJ2-5, is as follows: DVKVTQSSRYLVKRTGEKVFLECVQDMDHENMFWYRQDPGLGLRLIYFSYDVKMKEKGDIPEGYSVSREKKERFSLILESASTNQTSMYLCASRGAGVGQETQYFGPGTRLLVL.

This clonotype has more than one count but fewer than ten. This chain connects TRBV9 to TRBJ2-7; D remains ambiguous. The germline gives CDR1 SGDLS, CDR2 YYNGEE. V lost 4 bases and J 7 bases, leaving 9 bases between the germline ends. This CDR3 spans 11 amino acids. This CDR3 is CASSSMGEQYF. CDR3 in DNA: TGTGCCAGCAGCTCAATGGGAGAGCAGTACTTC.

The gene calls are TRBV6-1 and TRBJ2-7, with D possibly matching TRBD2 (5 bases). Trimming pared 7 bases from V and 1 base from J, leaving 26 bases between. The CDR3 extends over 18 amino acids. Germline-derived CDR1 and CDR2 are MNHNS and SASEGT. CDR3 in amino acids: CASKPSGWPGIHSYEQYF. The CDR3 region has the DNA TGTGCCAGCAAACCGTCGGGGTGGCCGGGGATACATTCCTACGAGCAGTACTTC.

This clonotype has only a few counts. The chain uses TRBV29-1 and TRBJ1-2; D remains ambiguous. Trimming shortened V by 6 bases and J by 5 bases, and 13 bases separated the two germline ends. This CDR3 is 12 amino acids long. Germline CDR1 SQVTM, CDR2 ANQGSEA. CDR3 in amino acids: CSVTGSGYGYTF. CDR3 DNA: TGCAGCGTCACCGGGTCGGGGTATGGCTACACCTTC.

This chain uses TRBV10-3 with TRBJ2-5; 8 nucleotides agree with TRBD1. The V segment lost 3 bases and the J segment 12 bases; nucleotides outside the gene matches: 9. CDR1 is ENHRY, CDR2 SYGVKD, per germline. CDR3 length: 13 amino acids. The CDR3 nucleotides are TGTGCCATCAGTGACGGGACAGGTTCCGCGGAGTACTTC. This encodes CAISDGTGSAEYF.

V gene TRBV6-2 or TRBV6-3 combines with J gene TRBJ2-7, with D perhaps given as TRBD1 or TRBD2 (5 bases each). The CDR3 spans 13 residues. Deletions cut 6 bases from V and 2 bases from J, with 11 bases between. Germline CDR1 and CDR2: MNHEY and SVGEGT. CDR3 coding DNA: TGTGCCAGCAGCGTCAAGGGACCCTACGAGCAGTACTTC. Its protein product is CASSVKGPYEQYF.

This chain connects TRBV7-9 to TRBJ1-1, with D possibly TRBD1 on 6 matching bases. Germline V gene data show CDR1 as SEHNR and CDR2 as FQNEAQ (reference sequence). V was trimmed by 6 bases and J by 3 bases, leaving 11 bases between them. The CDR3 has 13 amino acids. CDR3 protein: CASRRKGDTEAFF. CDR3 DNA: TGTGCCAGCAGGCGGAAGGGGGACACTGAAGCTTTCTTT.

The chain uses TRBV20-1 and TRBJ2-5; D could derive from TRBD1 or TRBD2 (6 bases each). The CDR3 totals 15 residues. Germline V lookup: CDR1 DFQATT, CDR2 SNEGSKA (reference sequence). The V and J ends lost 1 base and 4 bases respectively, with 16 bases between them. CDR3 loop: CSARVSGARGETQYF. The CDR3 DNA is TGCAGTGCTAGAGTTTCGGGGGCGCGGGGAGAGACCCAGTACTTC.